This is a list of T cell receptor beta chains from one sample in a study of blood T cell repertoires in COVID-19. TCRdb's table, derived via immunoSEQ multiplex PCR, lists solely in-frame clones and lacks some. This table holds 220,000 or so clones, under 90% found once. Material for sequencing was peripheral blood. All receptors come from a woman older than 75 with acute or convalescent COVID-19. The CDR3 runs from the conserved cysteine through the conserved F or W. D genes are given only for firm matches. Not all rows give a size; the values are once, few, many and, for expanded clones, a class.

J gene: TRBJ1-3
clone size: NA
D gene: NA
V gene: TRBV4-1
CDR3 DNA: TGCGCCAGCAGCCAAGAGGCGGTAAACTCTGGAAACACCATATATTTT
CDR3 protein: CASSQEAVNSGNTIYF

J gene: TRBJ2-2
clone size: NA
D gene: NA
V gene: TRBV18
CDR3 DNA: TGTGCCAGCCGCGAGGGTAGAAACACCGGGGAGCTGTTTTTT
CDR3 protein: CASREGRNTGELFF

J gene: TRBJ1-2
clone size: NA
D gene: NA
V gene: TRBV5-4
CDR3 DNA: TGTGCCAGCAGCTCTCCTGGGGGGGCAACTAACTATGGCTACACCTTC
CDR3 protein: CASSSPGGATNYGYTF

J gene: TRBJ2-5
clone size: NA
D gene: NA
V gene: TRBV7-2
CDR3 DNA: TGTGCCAGCAGCTTAAGGAGGCGGCCCCGGGGGAGGTCGGAGACCCAGTACTTC
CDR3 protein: CASSLRRRPRGRSETQYF

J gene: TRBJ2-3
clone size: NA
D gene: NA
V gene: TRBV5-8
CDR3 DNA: TGTGCCAGCAGCCTGACTGGCGTGGGTACAGATACGCAGTATTTT
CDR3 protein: CASSLTGVGTDTQYF

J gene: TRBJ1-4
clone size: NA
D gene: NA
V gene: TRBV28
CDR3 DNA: TGTGCCAGCAGTACGCGACAGGATGAAAAACTGTTTTTT
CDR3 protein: CASSTRQDEKLFF

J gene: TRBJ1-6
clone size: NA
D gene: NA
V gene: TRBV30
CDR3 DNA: TGTGCCTGGAAGATACAAACTAGCTCCTATAATTCACCCCTCCACTTT
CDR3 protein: CAWKIQTSSYNSPLHF

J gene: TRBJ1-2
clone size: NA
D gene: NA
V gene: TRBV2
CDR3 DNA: TGTGCCAGCAGAGAGGAACGACAGCCTTACTATGGCTACACCTTC
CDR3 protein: CASREERQPYYGYTF

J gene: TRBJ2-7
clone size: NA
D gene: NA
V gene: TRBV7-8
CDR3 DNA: TGTGCCAGCAGCTTAAACAGGGTAACCGAACCCTACGAGCAGTACTTC
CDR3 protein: CASSLNRVTEPYEQYF

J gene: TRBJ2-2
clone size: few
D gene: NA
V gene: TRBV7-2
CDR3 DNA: TGTGCCAGCAGCTTAGCTGGGACTAACACCGGGGAGCTGTTTTTT
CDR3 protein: CASSLAGTNTGELFF

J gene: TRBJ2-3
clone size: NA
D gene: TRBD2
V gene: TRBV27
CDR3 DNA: TGTGCCAGCAGTCCGACTAGCGGGGGGACAGATACGCAGTATTTT
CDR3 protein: CASSPTSGGTDTQYF

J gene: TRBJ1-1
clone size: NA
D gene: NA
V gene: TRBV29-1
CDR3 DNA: TGCAGCGTTTCTTCGACAGGCCGGAACACTGAAGCTTTCTTT
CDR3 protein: CSVSSTGRNTEAFF

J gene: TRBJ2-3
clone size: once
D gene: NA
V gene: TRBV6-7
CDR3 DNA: TGTGCCGGGCCAGGGTGTCGGCTCACAGATACGCAGTATTTT
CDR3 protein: CAGPGCRLTDTQYF

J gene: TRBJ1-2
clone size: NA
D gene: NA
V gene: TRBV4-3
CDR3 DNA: TGCGCCAGCAGCCAGGAGGAAGGGCGTAAGAGTTATGGCTACACCTTC
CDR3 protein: CASSQEEGRKSYGYTF

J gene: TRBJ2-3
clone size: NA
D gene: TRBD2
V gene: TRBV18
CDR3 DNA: TGTGCCAGCTCACCGGTTAGCGGGGTCACAGATACGCAGTATTTT
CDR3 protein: CASSPVSGVTDTQYF

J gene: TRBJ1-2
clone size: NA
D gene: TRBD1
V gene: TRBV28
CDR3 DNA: TGTGCCAGCAGCCTCAGGGGACAGGGGAACTATGGCTACACCTTC
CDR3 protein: CASSLRGQGNYGYTF

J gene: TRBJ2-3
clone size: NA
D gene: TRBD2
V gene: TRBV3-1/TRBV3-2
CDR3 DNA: TGTGCCAGCAGCCAAGACGGGGGATTATTACTAGCGGACACAGATACGCAGTATTTT
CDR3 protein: CASSQDGGLLLADTDTQYF

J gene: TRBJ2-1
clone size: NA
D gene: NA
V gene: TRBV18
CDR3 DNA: TGTGCCAGCTCACCGGGACTGAACAATGAGCAGTTCTTC
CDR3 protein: CASSPGLNNEQFF

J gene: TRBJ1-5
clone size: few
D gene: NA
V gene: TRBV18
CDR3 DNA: TGTGCCAGCTCTCCCCGACAGGATAGCAATCAGCCCCAGCATTTT
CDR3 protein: CASSPRQDSNQPQHF

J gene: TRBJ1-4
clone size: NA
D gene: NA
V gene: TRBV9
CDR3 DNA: TGTGCCAGCAGCGTTACAGGGCAGATTAATGAAAAACTGTTTTTT
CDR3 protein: CASSVTGQINEKLFF

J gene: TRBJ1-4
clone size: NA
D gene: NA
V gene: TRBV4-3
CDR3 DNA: TGCGCCAGCAGCCCCCAACCGGGTAACGGTCGGGAAAAACTGTTTTTT
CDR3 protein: CASSPQPGNGREKLFF

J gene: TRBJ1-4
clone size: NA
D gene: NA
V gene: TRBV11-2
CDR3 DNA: TGTGCCAGCAGCTTTAGGGGGACCGGGTTTGAAAAACTGTTTTTT
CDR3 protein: CASSFRGTGFEKLFF

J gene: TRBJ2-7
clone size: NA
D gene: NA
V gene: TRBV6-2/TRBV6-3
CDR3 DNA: TGTGCCAGCAGTTACGAAGATCTAGGGAGGTACGAGCAGTACTTC
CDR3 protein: CASSYEDLGRYEQYF

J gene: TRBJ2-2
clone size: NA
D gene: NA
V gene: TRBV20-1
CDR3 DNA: TGCAGTGCTAGTAAGCCGGGGGCGAACACCGGGGAGCTGTTTTTT
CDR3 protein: CSASKPGANTGELFF

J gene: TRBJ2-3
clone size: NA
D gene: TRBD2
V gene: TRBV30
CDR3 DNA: TGTGCCTGGAGTGCCCTCGAGCGGGGCGGTACAGATACGCAGTATTTT
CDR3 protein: CAWSALERGGTDTQYF

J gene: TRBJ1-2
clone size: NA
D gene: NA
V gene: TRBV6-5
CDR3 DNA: TGTGCCAGCGAGGGCGCCGGATTTGCTAACTATGGCTACACCTTC
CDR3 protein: CASEGAGFANYGYTF

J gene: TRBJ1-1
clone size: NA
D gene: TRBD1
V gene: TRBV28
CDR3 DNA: TGTGCCAGCAGTTTTTGGACAGGGTCCTTCGGCACTGAAGCTTTCTTT
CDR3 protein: CASSFWTGSFGTEAFF

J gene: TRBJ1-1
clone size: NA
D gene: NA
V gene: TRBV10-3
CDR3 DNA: TGTGCCATCAGTGAGGCGGCAGTTGAAGCTTTCTTT
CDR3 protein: CAISEAAVEAFF

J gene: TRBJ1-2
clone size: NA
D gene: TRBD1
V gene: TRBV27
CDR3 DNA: TGTGCCAGCATGATGACAGGGGCTAACTATGGCTACACCTTC
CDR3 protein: CASMMTGANYGYTF

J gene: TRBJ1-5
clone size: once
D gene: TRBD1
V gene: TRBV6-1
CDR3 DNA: TGTGCCAGCAGTGAAGCACGACAGGGGAGAGGGCCCCAGCATTTT
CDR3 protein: CASSEARQGRGPQHF

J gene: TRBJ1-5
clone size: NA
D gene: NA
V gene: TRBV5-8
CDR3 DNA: TGTGCCAGCACCTATGGTGGCAGAGGATACAATCAGCCCCAGCATTTT
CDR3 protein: CASTYGGRGYNQPQHF

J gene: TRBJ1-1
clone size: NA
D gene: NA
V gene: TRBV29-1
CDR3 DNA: TGCAGCGTTTCTGTACAGTCCATGAACACTGAAGCTTTCTTT
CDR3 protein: CSVSVQSMNTEAFF

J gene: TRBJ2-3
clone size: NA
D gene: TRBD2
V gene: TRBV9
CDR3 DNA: TGTGCCAGCAGCGGAGAGGAGCGGGGGGGCCGAGATACGCAGTATTTT
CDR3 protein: CASSGEERGGRDTQYF